This TCR beta chain is drawn from a study of control samples from healthy donors and cancer patients (dated by TCRdb to 2019 to 2021). Receptor libraries were prepared by the immunoSEQ multiplex PCR assay. Imported from immuneACCESS, the table was reduced by TCRdb to in-frame sequences with V and J called. These copies leave out some clones; in studies compared against another copy, an unresolved V gene accounts for under half, and the cause of the remainder is not known. Here the sample has 45,000 to 60,000 clones; 94% occur a single time. The ten largest clones take up about 4% of the sample. V is cut back by 3 bases and J by 4 bases, with 5 bases in the junction unmatched. For CDR1 and CDR2, the germline V gene (reference sequence) lists LNHDA and SQIVND. The cysteine opens and the phenylalanine closes a CDR3 of 14 amino acids. This entry keeps only the CDR3 DNA: 42 bases, framed from base 1. Details on this clone: It lacks a known antigen. The record has no base qualities; no much larger clone is one base away.

The sample consisted of blood. This receptor was identified in a young man in good health. The chain is made from TRBV19 and TRBJ1-2; 7 nucleotides in the junction match TRBD1. This receptor has the CDR3 CASSMTGRVYGYTF. The nucleotides read TGTGCCAGTAGTATGACAGGGAGGGTCTATGGCTACACCTTC.